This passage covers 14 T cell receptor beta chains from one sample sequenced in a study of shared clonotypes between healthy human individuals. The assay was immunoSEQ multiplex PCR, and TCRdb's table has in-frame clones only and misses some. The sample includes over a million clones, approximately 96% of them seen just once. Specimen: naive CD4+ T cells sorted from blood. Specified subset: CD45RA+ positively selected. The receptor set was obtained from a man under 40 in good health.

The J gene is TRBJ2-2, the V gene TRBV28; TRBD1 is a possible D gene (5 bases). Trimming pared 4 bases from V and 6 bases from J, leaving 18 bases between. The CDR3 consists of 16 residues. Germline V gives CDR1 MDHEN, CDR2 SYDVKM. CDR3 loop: CASSSRSGRVAGELFF. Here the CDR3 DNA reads TGTGCCAGCAGTTCCAGGTCCGGCAGGGTGGCCGGGGAGCTGTTTTTT.

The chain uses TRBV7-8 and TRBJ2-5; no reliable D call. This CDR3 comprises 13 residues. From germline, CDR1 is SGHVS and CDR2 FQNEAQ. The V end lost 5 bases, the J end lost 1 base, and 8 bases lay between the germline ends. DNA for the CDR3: TGTGCCAGCAGCCGGACGTCCCAAGAGACCCAGTACTTC. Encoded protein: CASSRTSQETQYF.

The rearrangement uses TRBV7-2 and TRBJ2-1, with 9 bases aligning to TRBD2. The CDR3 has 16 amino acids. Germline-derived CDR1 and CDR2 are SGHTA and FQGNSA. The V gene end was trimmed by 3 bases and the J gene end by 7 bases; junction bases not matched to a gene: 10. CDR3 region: CASSFLSGSPRNEQFF. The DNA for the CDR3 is TGTGCCAGCAGCTTCCTTAGCGGGAGCCCCAGGAATGAGCAGTTCTTC. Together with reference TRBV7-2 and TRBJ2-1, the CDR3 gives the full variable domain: GAGVSQSPSNKVTEKGKDVELRCDPISGHTALYWYRQSLGQGLEFLIYFQGNSAPDKSGLPSDRFSAERTGGSVSTLTIQRTQQEDSAVYLCASSFLSGSPRNEQFFGPGTRLTVL.

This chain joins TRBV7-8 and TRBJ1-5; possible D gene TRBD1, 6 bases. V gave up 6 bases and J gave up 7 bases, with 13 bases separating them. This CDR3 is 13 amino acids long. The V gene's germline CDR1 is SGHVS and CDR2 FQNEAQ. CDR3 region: CASRERGSQPQHF. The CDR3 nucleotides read TGTGCCAGCAGAGAGAGGGGGTCACAGCCCCAGCATTTT.

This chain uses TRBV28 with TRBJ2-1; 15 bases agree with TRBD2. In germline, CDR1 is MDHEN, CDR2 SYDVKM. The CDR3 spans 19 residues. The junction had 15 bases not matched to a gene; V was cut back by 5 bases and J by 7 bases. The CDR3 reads CASSPSGTSGRFLVNEQFF. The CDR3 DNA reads TGTGCCAGCAGTCCGTCCGGGACTAGCGGGAGGTTCTTGGTGAATGAGCAGTTCTTC. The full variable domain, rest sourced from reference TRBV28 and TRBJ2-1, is DVKVTQSSRYLVKRTGEKVFLECVQDMDHENMFWYRQDPGLGLRLIYFSYDVKMKEKGDIPEGYSVSREKKERFSLILESASTNQTSMYLCASSPSGTSGRFLVNEQFFGPGTRLTVL.

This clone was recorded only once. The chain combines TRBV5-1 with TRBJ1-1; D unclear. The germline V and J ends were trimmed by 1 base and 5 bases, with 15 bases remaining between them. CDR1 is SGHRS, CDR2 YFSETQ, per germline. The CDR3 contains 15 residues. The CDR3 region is CASSLSVGSKTEAFF. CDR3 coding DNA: TGCGCCAGCAGCTTGTCGGTAGGGAGTAAAACTGAAGCTTTCTTT.

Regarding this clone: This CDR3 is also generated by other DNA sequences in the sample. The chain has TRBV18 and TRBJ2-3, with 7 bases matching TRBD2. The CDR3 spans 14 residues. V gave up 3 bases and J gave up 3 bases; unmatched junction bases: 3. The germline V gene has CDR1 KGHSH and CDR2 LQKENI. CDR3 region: CASSPLGGTDTQYF. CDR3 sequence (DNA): TGTGCCAGCTCACCTCTGGGGGGGACAGATACGCAGTATTTT.

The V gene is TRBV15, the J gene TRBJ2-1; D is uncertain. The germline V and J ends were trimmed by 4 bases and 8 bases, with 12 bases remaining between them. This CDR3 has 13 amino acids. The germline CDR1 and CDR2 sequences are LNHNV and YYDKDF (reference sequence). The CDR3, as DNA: TGTGCCACCAGCATCGCGCCGTGGGATGAGCAGTTCTTC. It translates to CATSIAPWDEQFF.

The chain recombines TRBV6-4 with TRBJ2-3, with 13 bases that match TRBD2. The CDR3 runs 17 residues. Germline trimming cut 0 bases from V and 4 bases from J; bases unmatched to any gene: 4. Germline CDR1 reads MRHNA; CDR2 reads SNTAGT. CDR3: CASSDSGLAGRPDTQYF. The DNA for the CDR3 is TGTGCCAGCAGTGACTCGGGACTAGCGGGAAGACCAGATACGCAGTATTTT.

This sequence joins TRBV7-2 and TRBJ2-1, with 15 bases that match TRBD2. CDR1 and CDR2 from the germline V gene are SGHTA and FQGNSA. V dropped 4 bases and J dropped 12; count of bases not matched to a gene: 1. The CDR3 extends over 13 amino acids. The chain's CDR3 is CASSSGLAGGQFF. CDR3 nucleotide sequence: TGTGCCAGCAGCTCGGGACTAGCGGGAGGGCAGTTCTTC.

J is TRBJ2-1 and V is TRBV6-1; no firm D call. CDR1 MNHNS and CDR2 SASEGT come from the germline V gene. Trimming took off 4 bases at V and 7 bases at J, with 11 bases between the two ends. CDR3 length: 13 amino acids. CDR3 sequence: CASSGMFMNEQFF. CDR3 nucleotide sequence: TGTGCCAGCAGTGGGATGTTTATGAATGAGCAGTTCTTC.

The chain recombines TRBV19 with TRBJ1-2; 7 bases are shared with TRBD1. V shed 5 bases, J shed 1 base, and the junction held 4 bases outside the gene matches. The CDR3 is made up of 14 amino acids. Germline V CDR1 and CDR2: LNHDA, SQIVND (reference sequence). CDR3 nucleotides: TGTGCCAGTAGTCCCACAGGGGATAACTATGGCTACACCTTC. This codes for CASSPTGDNYGYTF.

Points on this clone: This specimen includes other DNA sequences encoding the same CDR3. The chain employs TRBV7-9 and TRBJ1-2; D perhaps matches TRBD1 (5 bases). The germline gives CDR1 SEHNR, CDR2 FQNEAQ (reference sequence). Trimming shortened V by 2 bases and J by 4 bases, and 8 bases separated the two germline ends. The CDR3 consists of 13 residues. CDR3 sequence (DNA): TGTGCCAGCAGCTTACAGGGAAGCTATGGCTACACCTTC. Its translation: CASSLQGSYGYTF. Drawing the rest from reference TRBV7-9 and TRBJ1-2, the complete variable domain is DTGVSQNPRHKITKRGQNVTFRCDPISEHNRLYWYRQTLGQGPEFLTYFQNEAQLEKSRLLSDRFSAERPKGSFSTLEIQRTEQGDSAMYLCASSLQGSYGYTFGSGTRLTVV.

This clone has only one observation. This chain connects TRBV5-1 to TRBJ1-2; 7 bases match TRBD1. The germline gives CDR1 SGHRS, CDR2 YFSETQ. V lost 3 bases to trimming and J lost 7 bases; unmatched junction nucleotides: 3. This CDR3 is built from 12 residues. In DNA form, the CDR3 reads TGCGCCAGCAGCTCTGAGGGGGCTGGCTACACCTTC. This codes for CASSSEGAGYTF.